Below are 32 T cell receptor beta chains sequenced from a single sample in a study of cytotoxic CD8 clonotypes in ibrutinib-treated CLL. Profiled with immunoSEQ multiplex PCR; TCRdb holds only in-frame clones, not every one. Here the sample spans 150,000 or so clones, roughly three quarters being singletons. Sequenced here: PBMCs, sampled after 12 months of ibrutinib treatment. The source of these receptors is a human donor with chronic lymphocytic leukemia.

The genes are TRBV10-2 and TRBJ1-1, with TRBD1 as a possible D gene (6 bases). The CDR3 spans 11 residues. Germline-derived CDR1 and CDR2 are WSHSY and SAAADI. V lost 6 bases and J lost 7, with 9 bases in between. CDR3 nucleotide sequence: TGCGCCAGCAGACAGGGAGTTGAAGCTTTCTTT. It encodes CASRQGVEAFF.

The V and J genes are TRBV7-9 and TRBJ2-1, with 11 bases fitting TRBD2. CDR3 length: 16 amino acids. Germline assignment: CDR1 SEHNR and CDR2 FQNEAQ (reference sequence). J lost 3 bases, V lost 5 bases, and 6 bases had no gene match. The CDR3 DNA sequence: TGTGCCAGCAGCGCGTACGGGACTAGCGGCTACAATGAGCAGTTCTTC. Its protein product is CASSAYGTSGYNEQFF.

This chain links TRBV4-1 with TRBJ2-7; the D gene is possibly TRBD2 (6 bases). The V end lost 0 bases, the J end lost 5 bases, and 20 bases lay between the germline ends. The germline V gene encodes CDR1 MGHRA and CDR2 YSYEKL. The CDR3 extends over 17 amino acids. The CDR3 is CASSQERGTLWIDEQYF. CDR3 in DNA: TGCGCCAGCAGCCAAGAGCGTGGGACTCTTTGGATTGACGAGCAGTACTTC.

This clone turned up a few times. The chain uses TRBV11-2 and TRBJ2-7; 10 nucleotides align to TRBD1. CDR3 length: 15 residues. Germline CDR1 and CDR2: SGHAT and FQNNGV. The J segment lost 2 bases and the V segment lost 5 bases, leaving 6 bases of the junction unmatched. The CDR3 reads CASSRGTGAPYEQYF. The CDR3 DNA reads TGTGCCAGCAGCCGCGGGACAGGGGCCCCCTACGAGCAGTACTTC.

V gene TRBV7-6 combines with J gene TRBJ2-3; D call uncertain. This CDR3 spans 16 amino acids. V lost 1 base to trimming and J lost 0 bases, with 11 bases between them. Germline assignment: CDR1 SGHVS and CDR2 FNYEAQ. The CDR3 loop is CASSLDIGSSTDTQYF. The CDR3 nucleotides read TGTGCCAGCAGCTTAGATATCGGATCTAGCACAGATACGCAGTATTTT.

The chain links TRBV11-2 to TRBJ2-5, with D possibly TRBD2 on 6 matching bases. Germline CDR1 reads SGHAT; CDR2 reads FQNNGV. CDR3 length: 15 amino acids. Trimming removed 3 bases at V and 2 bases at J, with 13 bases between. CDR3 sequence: CASSFWRGAQETQYF. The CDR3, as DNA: TGTGCCAGCAGCTTTTGGCGCGGGGCGCAAGAGACCCAGTACTTC.

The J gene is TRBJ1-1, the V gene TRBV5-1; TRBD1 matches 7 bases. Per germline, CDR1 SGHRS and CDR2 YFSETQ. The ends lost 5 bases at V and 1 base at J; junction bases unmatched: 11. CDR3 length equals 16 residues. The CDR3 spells CASRRWPGGGNTEAFF. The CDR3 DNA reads TGCGCCAGCAGAAGGTGGCCAGGGGGAGGGAACACTGAAGCTTTCTTT.

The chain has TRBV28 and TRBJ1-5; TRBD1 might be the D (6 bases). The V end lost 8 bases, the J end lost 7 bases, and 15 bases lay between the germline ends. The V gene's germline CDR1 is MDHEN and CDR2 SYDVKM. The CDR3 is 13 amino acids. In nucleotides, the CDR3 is TGTGCCAGCTGTACAGGGCAGAGACAGCCCCAGCATTTT. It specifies CASCTGQRQPQHF.

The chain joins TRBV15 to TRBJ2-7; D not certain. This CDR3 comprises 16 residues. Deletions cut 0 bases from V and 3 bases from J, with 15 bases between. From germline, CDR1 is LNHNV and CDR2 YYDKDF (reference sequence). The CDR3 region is CATSRDGTARLYEQYF. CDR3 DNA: TGTGCCACCAGCAGAGATGGCACAGCCCGGCTCTACGAGCAGTACTTC.

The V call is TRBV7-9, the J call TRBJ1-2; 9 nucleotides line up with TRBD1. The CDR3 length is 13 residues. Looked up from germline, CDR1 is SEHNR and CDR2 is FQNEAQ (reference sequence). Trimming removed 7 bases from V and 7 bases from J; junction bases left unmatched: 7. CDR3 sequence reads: CASTSEDRGGYTF. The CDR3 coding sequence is TGTGCCAGCACCTCCGAGGACAGGGGTGGCTACACCTTC.

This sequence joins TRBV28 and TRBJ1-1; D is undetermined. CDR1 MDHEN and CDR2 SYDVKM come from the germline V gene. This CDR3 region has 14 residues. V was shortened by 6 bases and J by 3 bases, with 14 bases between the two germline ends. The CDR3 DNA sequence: TGTGCCAGCAGCAGGACCTTCTGGGACACTGAAGCTTTCTTT. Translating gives CASSRTFWDTEAFF. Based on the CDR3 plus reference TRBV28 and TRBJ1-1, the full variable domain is DVKVTQSSRYLVKRTGEKVFLECVQDMDHENMFWYRQDPGLGLRLIYFSYDVKMKEKGDIPEGYSVSREKKERFSLILESASTNQTSMYLCASSRTFWDTEAFFGQGTRLTVV.

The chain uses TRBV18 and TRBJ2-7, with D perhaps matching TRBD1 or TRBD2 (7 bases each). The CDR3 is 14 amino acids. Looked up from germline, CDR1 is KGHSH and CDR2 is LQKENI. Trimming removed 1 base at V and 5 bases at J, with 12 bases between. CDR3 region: CASSPQQGRDEQYF. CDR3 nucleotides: TGTGCCAGCTCACCACAACAGGGGAGGGACGAGCAGTACTTC.

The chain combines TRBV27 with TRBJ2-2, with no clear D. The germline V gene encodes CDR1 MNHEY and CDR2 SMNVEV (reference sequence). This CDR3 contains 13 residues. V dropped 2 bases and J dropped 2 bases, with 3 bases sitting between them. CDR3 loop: CASSLGNTGELFF. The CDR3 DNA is TGTGCCAGCAGTTTAGGTAACACCGGGGAGCTGTTTTTT.

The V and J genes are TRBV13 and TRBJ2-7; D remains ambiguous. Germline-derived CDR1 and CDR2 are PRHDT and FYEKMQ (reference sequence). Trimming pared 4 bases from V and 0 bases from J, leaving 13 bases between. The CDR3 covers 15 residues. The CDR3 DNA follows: TGTGCCAGCAGCTACCTCAGACAAAACTCCTACGAGCAGTACTTC. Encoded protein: CASSYLRQNSYEQYF.

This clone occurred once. In nucleotides, the CDR3 is TGCGCCAGCAGTGAGGTTTTTGAGAACACCGGGGAGCTGTTTTTT. Translation gives CASSEVFENTGELFF. The chain employs TRBV10-1 and TRBJ2-2; D is undetermined. The CDR3 extends over 15 amino acids. Trimming pared 2 bases from V and 1 base from J, leaving 8 bases between. Germline assignment: CDR1 WNHNN and CDR2 SYGVQD (reference sequence).

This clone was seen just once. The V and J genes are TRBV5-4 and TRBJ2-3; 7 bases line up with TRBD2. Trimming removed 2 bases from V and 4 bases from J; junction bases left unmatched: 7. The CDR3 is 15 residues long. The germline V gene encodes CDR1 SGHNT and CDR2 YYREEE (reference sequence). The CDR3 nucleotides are TGTGCCAGCAGCTTAAGAGGGAGGGCCGCAGATACGCAGTATTTT. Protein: CASSLRGRAADTQYF.

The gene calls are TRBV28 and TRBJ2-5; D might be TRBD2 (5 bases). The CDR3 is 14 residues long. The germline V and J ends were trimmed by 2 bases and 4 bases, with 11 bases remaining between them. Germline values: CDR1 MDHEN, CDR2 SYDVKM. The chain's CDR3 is CASSLPGMGETQYF. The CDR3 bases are TGTGCCAGCAGTTTACCCGGGATGGGAGAGACCCAGTACTTC. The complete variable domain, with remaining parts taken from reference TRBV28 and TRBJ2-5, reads DVKVTQSSRYLVKRTGEKVFLECVQDMDHENMFWYRQDPGLGLRLIYFSYDVKMKEKGDIPEGYSVSREKKERFSLILESASTNQTSMYLCASSLPGMGETQYFGPGTRLLVL.

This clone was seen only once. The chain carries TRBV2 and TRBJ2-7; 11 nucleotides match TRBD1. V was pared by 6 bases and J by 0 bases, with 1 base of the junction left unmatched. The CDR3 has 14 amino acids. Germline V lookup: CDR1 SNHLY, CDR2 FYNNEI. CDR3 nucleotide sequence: TGTGCCAGCAGGGGGACAGGGGGCTCCTACGAGCAGTACTTC. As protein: CASRGTGGSYEQYF.

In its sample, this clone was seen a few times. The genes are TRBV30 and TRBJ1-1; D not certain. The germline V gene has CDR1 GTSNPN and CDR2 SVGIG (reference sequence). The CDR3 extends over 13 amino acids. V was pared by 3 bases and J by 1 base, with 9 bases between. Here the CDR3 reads CAWSLAQNTEAFF. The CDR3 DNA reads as TGTGCCTGGAGCCTAGCGCAGAACACTGAAGCTTTCTTT.

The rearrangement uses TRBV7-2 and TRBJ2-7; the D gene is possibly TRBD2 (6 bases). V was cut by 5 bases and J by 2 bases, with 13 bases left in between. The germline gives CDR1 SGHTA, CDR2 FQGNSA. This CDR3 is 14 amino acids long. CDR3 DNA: TGTGCCAGCAGCATCACGCCGGGGGCCTACGAGCAGTACTTC. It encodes CASSITPGAYEQYF.

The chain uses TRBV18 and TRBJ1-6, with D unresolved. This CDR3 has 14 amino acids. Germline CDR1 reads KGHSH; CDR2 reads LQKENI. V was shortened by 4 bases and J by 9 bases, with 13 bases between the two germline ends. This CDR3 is CASSRETRSSPLHF. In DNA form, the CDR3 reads TGTGCCAGCTCACGCGAGACGAGAAGTTCACCCCTCCACTTT.

The CDR3 sequence is CASSQDSDTAVYEQYF. CDR3 coding DNA: TGTGCCAGCAGCCAAGATTCAGACACGGCAGTATACGAGCAGTACTTC. The rearrangement uses TRBV14 and TRBJ2-7; D remains unclear. Trimming cost V 0 bases and J 4 bases, with 16 bases left between them. The germline gives CDR1 SGHDN, CDR2 FVKESK. This CDR3 has 16 amino acids.

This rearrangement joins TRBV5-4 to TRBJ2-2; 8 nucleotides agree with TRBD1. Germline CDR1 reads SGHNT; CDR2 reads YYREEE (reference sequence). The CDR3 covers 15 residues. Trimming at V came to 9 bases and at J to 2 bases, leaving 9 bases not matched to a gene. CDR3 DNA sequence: TGTGCCACCACTGCCGGGACAGGCAACACCGGGGAGCTGTTTTTT. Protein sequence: CATTAGTGNTGELFF.

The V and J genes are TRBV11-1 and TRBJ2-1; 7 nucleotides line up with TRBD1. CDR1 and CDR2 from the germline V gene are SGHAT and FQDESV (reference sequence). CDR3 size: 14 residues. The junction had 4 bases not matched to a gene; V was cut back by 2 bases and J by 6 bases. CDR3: CASSLTGEINEQFF. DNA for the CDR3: TGTGCCAGCAGCTTAACAGGGGAAATCAATGAGCAGTTCTTC.

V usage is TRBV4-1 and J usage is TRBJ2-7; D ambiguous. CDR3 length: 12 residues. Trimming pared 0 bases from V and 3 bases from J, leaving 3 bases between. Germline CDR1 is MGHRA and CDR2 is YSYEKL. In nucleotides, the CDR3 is TGCGCCAGCAGCCAAGAGGACTACGAGCAGTACTTC. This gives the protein CASSQEDYEQYF.

The CDR3 coding sequence is TGCGCCAGCATGCAGGGGATTGTGAACAATGAGCAGTTCTTC. Translated: CASMQGIVNNEQFF. This chain links TRBV5-1 with TRBJ2-1, with a weak D call TRBD1 (6 bases). Deletions cut 6 bases from V and 5 bases from J, with 15 bases between. The CDR3 runs to 14 residues. Germline-derived CDR1 and CDR2 are SGHRS and YFSETQ.

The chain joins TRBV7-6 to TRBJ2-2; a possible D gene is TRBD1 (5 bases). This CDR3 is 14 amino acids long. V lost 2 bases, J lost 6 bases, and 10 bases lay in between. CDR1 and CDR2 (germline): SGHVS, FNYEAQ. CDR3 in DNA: TGTGCCAGCAGCTTAAGTGCAGGGCCCGGGGAGCTGTTTTTT. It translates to CASSLSAGPGELFF.

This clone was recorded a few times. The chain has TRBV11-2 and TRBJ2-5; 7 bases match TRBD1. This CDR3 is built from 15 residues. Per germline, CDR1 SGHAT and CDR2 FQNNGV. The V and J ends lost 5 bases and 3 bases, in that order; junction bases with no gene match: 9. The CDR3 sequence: CASSARDSKEETQYF. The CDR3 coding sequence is TGTGCCAGCAGCGCCCGGGACAGCAAAGAAGAGACCCAGTACTTC.

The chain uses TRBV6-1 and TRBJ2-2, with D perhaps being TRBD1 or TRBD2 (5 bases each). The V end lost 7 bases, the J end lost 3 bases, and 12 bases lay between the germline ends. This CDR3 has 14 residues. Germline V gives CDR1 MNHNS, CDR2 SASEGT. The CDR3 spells CASIRQGDTGELFF. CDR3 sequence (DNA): TGTGCCAGCATTCGGCAGGGAGACACCGGGGAGCTGTTTTTT.

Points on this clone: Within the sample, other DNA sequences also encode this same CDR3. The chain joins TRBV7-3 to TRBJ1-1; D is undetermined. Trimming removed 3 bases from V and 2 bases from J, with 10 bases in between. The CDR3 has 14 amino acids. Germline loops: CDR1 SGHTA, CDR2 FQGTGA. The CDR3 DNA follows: TGTGCCAGCAGCTTGACCGGGGAAAACACTGAAGCTTTCTTT. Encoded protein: CASSLTGENTEAFF.

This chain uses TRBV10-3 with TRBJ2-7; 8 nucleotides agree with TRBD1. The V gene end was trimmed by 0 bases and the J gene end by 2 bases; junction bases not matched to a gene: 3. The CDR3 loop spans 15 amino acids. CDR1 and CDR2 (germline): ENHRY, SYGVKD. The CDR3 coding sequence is TGTGCCATCAGTGAGTCGCCGGGACAGGCCTACGAGCAGTACTTC. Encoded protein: CAISESPGQAYEQYF.

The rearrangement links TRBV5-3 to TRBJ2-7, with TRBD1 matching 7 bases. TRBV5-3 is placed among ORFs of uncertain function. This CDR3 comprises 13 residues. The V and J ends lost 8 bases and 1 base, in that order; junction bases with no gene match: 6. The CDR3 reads CASSPTGSYEQYF. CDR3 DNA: TGTGCCAGCAGCCCGACAGGGTCCTACGAGCAGTACTTC.